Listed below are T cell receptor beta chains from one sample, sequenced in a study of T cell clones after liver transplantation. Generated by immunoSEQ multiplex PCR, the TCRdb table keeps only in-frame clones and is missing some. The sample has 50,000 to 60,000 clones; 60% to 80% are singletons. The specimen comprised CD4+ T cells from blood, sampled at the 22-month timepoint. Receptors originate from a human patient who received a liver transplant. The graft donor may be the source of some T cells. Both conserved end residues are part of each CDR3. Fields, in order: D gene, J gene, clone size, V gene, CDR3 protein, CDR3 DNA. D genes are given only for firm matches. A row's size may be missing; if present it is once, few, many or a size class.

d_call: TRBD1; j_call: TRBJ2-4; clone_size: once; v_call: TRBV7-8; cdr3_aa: CASSLPLPGGSKNIQYF; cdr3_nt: TGTGCCAGCAGCTTACCCCTTCCAGGGGGTTCCAAAAACATTCAGTACTTC
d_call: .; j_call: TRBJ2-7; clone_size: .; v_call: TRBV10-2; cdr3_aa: CASSDSRVGEYF; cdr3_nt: TGCGCCAGCAGTGATTCCAGGGTGGGCGAGTACTTC
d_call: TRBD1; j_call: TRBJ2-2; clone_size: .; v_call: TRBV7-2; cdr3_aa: CASSGDRNTGELFF; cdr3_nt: TGTGCCAGCAGCGGGGACAGGAACACCGGGGAGCTGTTTTTT
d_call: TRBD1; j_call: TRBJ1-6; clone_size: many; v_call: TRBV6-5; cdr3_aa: CASSETGVSPLHF; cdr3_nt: TGTGCCAGCAGTGAGACAGGGGTCTCACCCCTCCACTTT
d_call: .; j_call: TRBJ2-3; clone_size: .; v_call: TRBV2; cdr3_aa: CASSGPDTQYF; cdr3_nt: TGTGCCAGCAGTGGACCAGATACGCAGTATTTT
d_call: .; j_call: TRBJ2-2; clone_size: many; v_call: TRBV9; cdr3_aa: CASSVNPGELFF; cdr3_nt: TGTGCCAGCAGCGTTAACCCCGGGGAGCTGTTTTTT
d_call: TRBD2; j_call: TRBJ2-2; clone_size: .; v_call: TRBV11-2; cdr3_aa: CASSFSGGRTGELFF; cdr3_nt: TGTGCCAGCAGTTTCTCCGGGGGGAGGACCGGGGAGCTGTTTTTT
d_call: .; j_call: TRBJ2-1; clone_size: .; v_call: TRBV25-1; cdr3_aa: CASSESGVSYNEQFF; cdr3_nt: TGTGCCAGCAGTGAATCGGGAGTATCCTACAATGAGCAGTTCTTC
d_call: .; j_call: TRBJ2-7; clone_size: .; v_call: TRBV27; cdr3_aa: CASSLSTGISYEQYF; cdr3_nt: TGTGCCAGCAGTTTATCGACCGGGATCTCCTACGAGCAGTACTTC
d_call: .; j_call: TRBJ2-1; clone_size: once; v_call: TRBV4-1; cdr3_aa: CASSWGISYNEQFF; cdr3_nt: TGCGCCAGCAGCTGGGGAATCTCCTACAATGAGCAGTTCTTC
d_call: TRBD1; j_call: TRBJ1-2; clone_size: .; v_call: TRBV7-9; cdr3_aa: CASSPHNRQGSYGYTF; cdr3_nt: TGTGCCAGCAGCCCTCACAACCGACAGGGATCCTATGGCTACACCTTC
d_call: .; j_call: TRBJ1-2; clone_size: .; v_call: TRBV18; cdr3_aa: CASSRRGTEEGYTF; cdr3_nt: TGTGCCAGCTCACGCAGAGGGACCGAGGAAGGCTACACCTTC
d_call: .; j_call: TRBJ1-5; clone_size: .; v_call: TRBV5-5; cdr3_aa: CASRGHRDNQPQHF; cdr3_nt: TGTGCCAGCAGAGGGCACAGAGACAATCAGCCCCAGCATTTT
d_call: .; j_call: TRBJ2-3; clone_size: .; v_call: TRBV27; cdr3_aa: CASSFSGGPGDTQYF; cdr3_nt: TGTGCCAGCAGTTTCTCCGGCGGGCCGGGAGATACGCAGTATTTT
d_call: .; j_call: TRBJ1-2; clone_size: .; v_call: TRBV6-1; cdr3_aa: CASSVFYGYTF; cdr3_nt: TGTGCCAGCAGTGTATTCTATGGCTACACCTTC
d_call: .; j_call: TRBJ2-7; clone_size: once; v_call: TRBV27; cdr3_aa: CASSSGPSLEQYF; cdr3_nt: TGTGCCAGCAGTTCGGGACCGAGCCTCGAGCAGTACTTC
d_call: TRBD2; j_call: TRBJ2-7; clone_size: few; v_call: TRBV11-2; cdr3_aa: CASSFSTSGAYEQYF; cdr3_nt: TGTGCCAGCAGCTTCTCAACTAGCGGGGCCTACGAGCAGTACTTC
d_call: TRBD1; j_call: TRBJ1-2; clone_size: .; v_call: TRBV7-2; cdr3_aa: CASSSYRQGAYGYTF; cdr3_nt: TGTGCCAGCAGCTCTTACCGACAGGGGGCCTATGGCTACACCTTC
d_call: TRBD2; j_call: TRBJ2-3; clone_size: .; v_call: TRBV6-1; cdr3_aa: CASSFSGTSGDTQYF; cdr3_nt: TGTGCCAGCAGTTTTTCCGGGACTAGCGGAGATACGCAGTATTTT
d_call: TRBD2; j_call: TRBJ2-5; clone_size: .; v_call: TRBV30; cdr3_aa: CAWSRGLAVQETQYF; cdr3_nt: TGTGCCTGGAGTCGTGGACTAGCGGTTCAAGAGACCCAGTACTTC
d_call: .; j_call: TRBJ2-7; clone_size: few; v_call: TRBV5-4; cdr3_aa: CASSQQGGYEQYF; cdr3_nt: TGTGCCAGCAGCCAACAGGGAGGGTACGAGCAGTACTTC
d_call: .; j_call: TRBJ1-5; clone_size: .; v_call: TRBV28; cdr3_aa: CASTRREGSNQPQHF; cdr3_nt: TGTGCCAGCACCAGAAGGGAAGGGAGCAATCAGCCCCAGCATTTT
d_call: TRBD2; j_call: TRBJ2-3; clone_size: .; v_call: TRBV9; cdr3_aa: CASSARGGAVADTQYF; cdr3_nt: TGTGCCAGCAGCGCACGCGGGGGGGCAGTCGCAGATACGCAGTATTTT
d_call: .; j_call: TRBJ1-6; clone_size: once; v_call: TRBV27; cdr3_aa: CASSSQSSYNSPLHF; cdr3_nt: TGTGCCAGCAGTTCACAGAGCTCCTATAATTCACCCCTCCACTTT
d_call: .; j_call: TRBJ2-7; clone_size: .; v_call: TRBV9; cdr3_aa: CASSVDPDSYEQYF; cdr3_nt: TGTGCCAGCAGCGTAGATCCAGATTCCTACGAGCAGTACTTC
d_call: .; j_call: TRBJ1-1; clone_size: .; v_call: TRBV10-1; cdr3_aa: CASSESLQGRWTEAFF; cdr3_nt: TGCGCCAGCAGTGAGTCTCTACAGGGAAGATGGACTGAAGCTTTCTTT
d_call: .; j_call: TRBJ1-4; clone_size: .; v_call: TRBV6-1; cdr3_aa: CASSLGSQPNEKLFF; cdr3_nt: TGTGCCAGCAGTCTGGGAAGCCAGCCTAATGAAAAACTGTTTTTT
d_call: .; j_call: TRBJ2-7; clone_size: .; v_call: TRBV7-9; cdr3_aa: CASSLRQAHEQYF; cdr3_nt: TGTGCCAGCAGCTTACGGCAGGCCCACGAGCAGTACTTC
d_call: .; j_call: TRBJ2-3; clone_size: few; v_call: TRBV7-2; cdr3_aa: CASSPGQPSTDTQYF; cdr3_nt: TGTGCCAGCAGCCCAGGACAACCTAGCACAGATACGCAGTATTTT
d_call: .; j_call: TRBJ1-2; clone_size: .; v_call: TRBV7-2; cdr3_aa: CASSEGGTYGYTF; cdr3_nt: TGTGCCAGCAGCGAGGGGGGTACCTATGGCTACACCTTC
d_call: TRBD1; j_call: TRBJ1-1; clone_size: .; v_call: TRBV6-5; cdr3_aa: CASTQRTGWTEAFF; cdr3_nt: TGTGCCAGCACCCAAAGGACAGGGTGGACTGAAGCTTTCTTT
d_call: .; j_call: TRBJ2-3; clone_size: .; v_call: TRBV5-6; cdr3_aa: CASSFVSDTQYF; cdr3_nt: TGTGCCAGCAGCTTTGTCTCAGATACGCAGTATTTT